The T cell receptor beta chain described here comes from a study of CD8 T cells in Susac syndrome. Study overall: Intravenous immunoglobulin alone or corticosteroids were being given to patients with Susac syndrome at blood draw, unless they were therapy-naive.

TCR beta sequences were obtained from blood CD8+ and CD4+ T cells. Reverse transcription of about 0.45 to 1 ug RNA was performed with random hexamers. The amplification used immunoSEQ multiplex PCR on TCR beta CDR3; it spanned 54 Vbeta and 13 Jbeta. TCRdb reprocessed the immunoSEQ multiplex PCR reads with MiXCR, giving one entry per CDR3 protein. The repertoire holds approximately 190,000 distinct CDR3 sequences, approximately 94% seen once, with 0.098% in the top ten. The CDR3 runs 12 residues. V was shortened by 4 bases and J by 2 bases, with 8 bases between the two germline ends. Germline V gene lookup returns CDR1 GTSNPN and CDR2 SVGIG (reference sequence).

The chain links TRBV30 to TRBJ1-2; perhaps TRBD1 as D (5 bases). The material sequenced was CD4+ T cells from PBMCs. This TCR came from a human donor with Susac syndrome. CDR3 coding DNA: TGTGCCTGGACAGCAGGGAACTATGGCTACACCTTC. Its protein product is CAWTAGNYGYTF.